These 2 T cell receptor beta chains came from one sample sequenced in a study of T cell repertoires in cytomegalovirus infection. TCRdb recomputed calls from the reads with MiXCR, one row per CDR3 protein. The data show around 280,000 distinct CDR3 sequences, 8% to 10% seen once. The sequencing input was PBMCs. The origin of the receptors is a human donor in good health (CMV status not recorded). Some clones in this sample may be carry-over from other donors' samples.

This clonotype was picked up many times. The chain couples TRBV28 to TRBJ1-2; tentative D call: TRBD1 (6 bases). From germline, CDR1 is MDHEN and CDR2 SYDVKM. This CDR3 comprises 15 residues. V was pared by 5 bases and J by 6 bases, with 19 bases between. CDR3 loop: CASSIGQSLSHGYTF. CDR3 in DNA: TGTGCCAGCAGTATCGGACAGTCCCTCTCGCATGGCTACACCTTC.

The sample holds a few counts of this clonotype. V and J are TRBV20-1 and TRBJ1-4, with TRBD1 matching 9 bases. The CDR3 extends over 12 amino acids. V shed 4 bases and J 10 bases; nucleotides not matched to a gene: 4. The germline CDR1 and CDR2 sequences are DFQATT and SNEGSKA (reference sequence). The CDR3: CSATRQGVKLFF. The DNA of the CDR3 is TGCAGTGCTACTCGACAGGGGGTAAAACTGTTTTTT.